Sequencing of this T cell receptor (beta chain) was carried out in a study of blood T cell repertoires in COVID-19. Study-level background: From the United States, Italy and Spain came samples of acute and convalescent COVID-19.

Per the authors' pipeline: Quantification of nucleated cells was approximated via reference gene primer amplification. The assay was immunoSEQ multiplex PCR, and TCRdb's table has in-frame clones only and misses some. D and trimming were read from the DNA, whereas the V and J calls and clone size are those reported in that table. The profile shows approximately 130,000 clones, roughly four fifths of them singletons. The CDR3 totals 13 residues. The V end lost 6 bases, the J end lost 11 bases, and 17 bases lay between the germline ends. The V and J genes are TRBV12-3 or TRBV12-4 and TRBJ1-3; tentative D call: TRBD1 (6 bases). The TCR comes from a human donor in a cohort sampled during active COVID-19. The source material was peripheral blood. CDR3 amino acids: CASSRQALSAIYF. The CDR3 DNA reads TGTGCCAGCAGCCGACAGGCCCTGTCCGCCATATATTTT.